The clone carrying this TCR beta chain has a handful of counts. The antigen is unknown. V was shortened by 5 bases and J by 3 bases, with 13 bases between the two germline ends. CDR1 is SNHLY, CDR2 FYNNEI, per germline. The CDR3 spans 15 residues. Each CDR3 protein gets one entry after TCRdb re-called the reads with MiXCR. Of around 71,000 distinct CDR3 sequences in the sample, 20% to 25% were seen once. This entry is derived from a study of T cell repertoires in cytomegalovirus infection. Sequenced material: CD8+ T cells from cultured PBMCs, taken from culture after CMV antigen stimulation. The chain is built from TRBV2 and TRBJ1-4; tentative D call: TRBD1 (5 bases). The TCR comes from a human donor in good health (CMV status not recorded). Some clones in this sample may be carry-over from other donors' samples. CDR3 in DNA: TGTGCCAGCAGTCCCGATTGGGGCCCTAATGAAAAACTGTTTTTT. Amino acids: CASSPDWGPNEKLFF. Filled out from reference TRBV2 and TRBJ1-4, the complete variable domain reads EPEVTQTPSHQVTQMGQEVILRCVPISNHLYFYWYRQILGQKVEFLVSFYNNEISEKSEIFDDQFSVERPDGSNFTLKIRSTKLEDSAMYFCASSPDWGPNEKLFFGSGTQLSVL.